This entry lists 17 T cell receptor beta chains sequenced from one sample in a study of early T cells in non-severe SARS-CoV-2 infection (dated by TCRdb to the early 2020s). The method was 5' RACE. The sequencer listed for this sample is NextSeq 500. Clones were called with MiXCR by TCRdb after fastp trimmed the public reads at Q25, and only in-frame beta chains were retained. Each entry merges the rows of one CDR3 protein and shows their most common DNA and genes. For this sample there are some 38,000 distinct CDR3 sequences; roughly 3.9% appear just once. Clones ranked in the top ten supply 9% to 10% of the sample. Sequencing used whole blood. The receptor source for this set is an adult who was a healthcare worker with PCR-confirmed SARS-CoV-2 infection or an uninfected control (not recorded which).

This clonotype was detected ten times or more. The chain joins TRBV7-2 to TRBJ2-1; either TRBD1 or TRBD2 may fit D (5 bases each). Germline assignment: CDR1 SGHTA and CDR2 FQGNSA. This CDR3 is 14 amino acids long. V was trimmed by 3 bases and J by 3 bases, leaving 9 bases between them. As DNA, the CDR3 is TGTGCCAGCAGCTTTGATGGGGGCTACAATGAGCAGTTCTTC. Translation: CASSFDGGYNEQFF.

This clonotype occurred many times. The chain recombines TRBV5-6 with TRBJ1-2; D is perhaps TRBD1 (5 bases). This CDR3 spans 14 amino acids. CDR1 and CDR2 from the germline V gene are SGHDT and YYEEEE. V lost 4 bases and J 4 bases, leaving 14 bases between the germline ends. The CDR3 loop is CASSGTFGSYGYTF. The DNA for the CDR3 is TGTGCCAGCAGCGGGACGTTCGGCAGCTATGGCTACACCTTC. The full variable domain, its missing parts supplied by reference TRBV5-6 and TRBJ1-2, is DAGVTQSPTHLIKTRGQQVTLRCSPKSGHDTVSWYQQALGQGPQFIFQYYEEEERQRGNFPDRFSGHQFPNYSSELNVNALLLGDSALYLCASSGTFGSYGYTFGSGTRLTVV.

This clonotype has at least ten counts. The rearrangement uses TRBV18 and TRBJ2-3; 8 nucleotides agree with TRBD2. This CDR3 contains 18 residues. V gave up 1 base and J gave up 2 bases; unmatched junction bases: 11. The germline V gene has CDR1 KGHSH and CDR2 LQKENI. The chain's CDR3 is CASSPLRDSGGNTDTQYF. The CDR3 DNA follows: TGTGCCAGCTCACCACTGAGAGACAGCGGGGGAAACACAGATACGCAGTATTTT.

The table lists this clonotype with many counts. The chain has TRBV2 and TRBJ2-1; 11 positions match TRBD2. J lost 4 bases, V lost 4 bases, and 3 bases had no gene match. Germline CDR1 reads SNHLY; CDR2 reads FYNNEI. The CDR3 is made up of 15 amino acids. The CDR3 DNA is TGTGCCAGCAGTGGGACTAGCGGGCATTACAATGAGCAGTTCTTC. It specifies CASSGTSGHYNEQFF.

This clonotype was seen many times. This chain joins TRBV24-1 and TRBJ1-1, with D hard to call. V was shortened by 2 bases and J by 3 bases, with 6 bases between the two germline ends. The CDR3 length is 13 residues. Germline CDR1 reads KGHDR; CDR2 reads SFDVKD. CDR3: CATSDSTDTEAFF. The CDR3 region has the DNA TGTGCCACCAGTGATTCAACAGACACTGAAGCTTTCTTT.

This clonotype has at least ten counts. The chain is built from TRBV7-2 and TRBJ2-1; 9 nucleotides align to TRBD2. CDR3 length equals 15 residues. Germline loops: CDR1 SGHTA, CDR2 FQGNSA. The V segment lost 3 bases and the J segment 7 bases; nucleotides outside the gene matches: 7. The CDR3 loop is CASSLYSGSQNEQFF. The DNA of the CDR3 is TGTGCCAGCAGCTTGTATAGCGGGAGTCAGAATGAGCAGTTCTTC.

This clonotype was found many times. The rearrangement uses TRBV6-5 and TRBJ1-2; 7 nucleotides align to TRBD1. V shed 6 bases and J 7 bases; nucleotides not matched to a gene: 5. This CDR3 has 12 amino acids. The V gene's germline CDR1 is MNHEY and CDR2 SVGAGI. CDR3 sequence reads: CASRLQGFGYTF. DNA for the CDR3: TGTGCCAGCAGGCTACAGGGGTTTGGCTACACCTTC.

In this sample, this clonotype turned up a few times. The chain combines TRBV28 with TRBJ1-1; tentative D call: TRBD1 (6 bases). Trimming shortened V by 7 bases and J by 4 bases, and 10 bases separated the two germline ends. This CDR3 is built from 12 residues. CDR1 is MDHEN, CDR2 SYDVKM, per germline. The CDR3 region has the DNA TGTGCCAGCAAAGACAGGAGCACTGAAGCTTTCTTT. Translating gives CASKDRSTEAFF.

This clonotype was found many times. The chain joins TRBV11-2 to TRBJ1-4; D might be TRBD1 (6 bases). This CDR3 has 15 amino acids. CDR1 and CDR2 from the germline V gene are SGHAT and FQNNGV. Trimming cost V 5 bases and J 5 bases, with 15 bases left between them. The CDR3 DNA reads TGTGCCAGCAGCCCCGGGGACACCACCAATGAAAAACTGTTTTTT. Translated: CASSPGDTTNEKLFF.

This clonotype was counted many times. The chain has TRBV29-1 and TRBJ1-5; 8 nucleotides match TRBD1. The CDR3 sequence is 13 residues long. The V segment lost 6 bases and the J segment 5 bases; nucleotides outside the gene matches: 6. Germline V gene data show CDR1 as SQVTM and CDR2 as ANQGSEA. CDR3 sequence reads: CSVAGGADQPQHF. The CDR3 DNA reads as TGCAGCGTGGCAGGGGGCGCGGATCAGCCCCAGCATTTT.

This clonotype was observed many times. The chain joins TRBV12-3 or TRBV12-4 to TRBJ1-2; TRBD1 agrees at 12 bases. V lost 6 bases to trimming and J lost 4 bases; unmatched junction nucleotides: 0. This CDR3 is built from 13 residues. The chain's CDR3 is CASRGQGAYGYTF. The CDR3 nucleotides are TGTGCCAGCAGGGGACAGGGGGCCTATGGCTACACCTTC.

This clonotype was recorded at least ten times. The chain has TRBV29-1 and TRBJ2-1; tentatively, D is TRBD1 or TRBD2 (5 bases each). Looked up from germline, CDR1 is SQVTM and CDR2 is ANQGSEA. The V end lost 0 bases, the J end lost 6 bases, and 9 bases lay between the germline ends. This CDR3 has 13 amino acids. CDR3 sequence reads: CSVEEGVGNEQFF. In DNA, the CDR3 is TGCAGCGTTGAAGAGGGGGTTGGCAATGAGCAGTTCTTC.

The chain employs TRBV29-1 and TRBJ2-1, with D maybe TRBD2 (5 bases). The CDR3 runs 12 residues. Germline V gene sequence: CDR1 SQVTM, CDR2 ANQGSEA. Between the trimmed V and J ends, which lost 6 bases and 9 bases, there was a span of 15 bases. DNA for the CDR3: TGCAGCGTCACGAGAGGGCTGGGTGAGCAGTTCTTC. Its translation: CSVTRGLGEQFF.

The CDR3 loop reads CASRTVLAGVGYV. Written as DNA, the CDR3 is TGTGCCAGCAGGACGGTGCTAGCGGGAGTCGGATACGTC. This chain links TRBV6-2 or TRBV6-3 with TRBJ2-7; 10 positions agree with TRBD2. The CDR3 totals 13 residues. The J segment lost 13 bases and the V segment lost 6 bases, leaving 12 bases of the junction unmatched. Germline V gene sequence: CDR1 MNHEY, CDR2 SVGEGT.

This clonotype has at least ten counts. This rearrangement joins TRBV5-1 to TRBJ1-6, with TRBD1 identical over 8 bases. J gave up 10 bases and V 3 bases, and 9 bases lay outside the gene matches. Germline CDR1 is SGHRS and CDR2 is YFSETQ. CDR3 length: 15 residues. Here the CDR3 reads CASSSLGQGGSPLHF. The CDR3 region has the DNA TGCGCCAGCAGCTCACTCGGACAGGGCGGATCACCCCTCCACTTT.

This clonotype has at least ten counts. This rearrangement joins TRBV12-3 or TRBV12-4 to TRBJ1-5; a weak D match, TRBD1 (6 bases). The CDR3 is 13 amino acids. V was shortened by 3 bases and J by 6 bases, with 9 bases between the two germline ends. CDR3 sequence: CASSFAGVQPQHF. The CDR3 DNA sequence: TGTGCCAGCAGTTTCGCAGGGGTTCAGCCCCAGCATTTT.

This clonotype was seen repeatedly, ten times or more. The chain combines TRBV24-1 with TRBJ1-2, with D hard to call. Germline lookup yields CDR1 KGHDR and CDR2 SFDVKD. CDR3 length: 12 amino acids. Trimming removed 4 bases from V and 4 bases from J, with 6 bases in between. CDR3 in amino acids: CATSEDPYGYTF. CDR3 bases: TGTGCCACCAGTGAAGACCCCTATGGCTACACCTTC.